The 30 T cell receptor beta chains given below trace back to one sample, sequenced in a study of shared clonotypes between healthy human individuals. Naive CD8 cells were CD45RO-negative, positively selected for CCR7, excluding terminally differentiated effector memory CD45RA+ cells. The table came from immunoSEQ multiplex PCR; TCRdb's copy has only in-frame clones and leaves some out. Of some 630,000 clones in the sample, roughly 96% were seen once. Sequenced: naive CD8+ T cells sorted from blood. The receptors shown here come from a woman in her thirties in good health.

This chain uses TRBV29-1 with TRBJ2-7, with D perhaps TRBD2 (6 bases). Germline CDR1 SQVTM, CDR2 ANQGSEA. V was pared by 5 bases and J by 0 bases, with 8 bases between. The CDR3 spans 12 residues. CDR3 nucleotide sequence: TGCAGCGTTCACGGGAGCTCCTACGAGCAGTACTTC. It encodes CSVHGSSYEQYF.

For the CDR3, the DNA is TGTGCCAGCAGCCCCCGACAGGGGTATGCCGAGCAGTACTTC. This translates into CASSPRQGYAEQYF. This chain joins TRBV13 and TRBJ2-7; 8 bases are shared with TRBD1. The V segment lost 5 bases and the J segment 6 bases; nucleotides outside the gene matches: 9. This CDR3 spans 14 amino acids. Germline values: CDR1 PRHDT, CDR2 FYEKMQ (reference sequence).

CDR3 nucleotides: TGTGCCAGCAGTTTATTGGGGGGGACCTTCACAGATACGCAGTATTTT. Translated, it gives CASSLLGGTFTDTQYF. This sequence joins TRBV28 and TRBJ2-3; 7 bases fit TRBD2. The CDR3 contains 16 residues. Unmatched junction bases numbered 6, after V lost 1 base and J lost 2 bases. Per germline, CDR1 MDHEN and CDR2 SYDVKM. Complete variable domain (other parts from reference TRBV28 and TRBJ2-3): DVKVTQSSRYLVKRTGEKVFLECVQDMDHENMFWYRQDPGLGLRLIYFSYDVKMKEKGDIPEGYSVSREKKERFSLILESASTNQTSMYLCASSLLGGTFTDTQYFGPGTRLTVL.

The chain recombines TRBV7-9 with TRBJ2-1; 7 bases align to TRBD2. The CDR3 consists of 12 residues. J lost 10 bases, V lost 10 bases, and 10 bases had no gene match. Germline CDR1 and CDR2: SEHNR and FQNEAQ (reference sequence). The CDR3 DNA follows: TGTGCCACCCTCAGCGGGGATCAAGAGCAGTTCTTC. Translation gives CATLSGDQEQFF.

CDR3 nucleotide sequence: TGCGCCAGCTGGCTAGCGGGGAATGAGCAGTTCTTC. Its translation is CASWLAGNEQFF. J is TRBJ2-1 and V is TRBV10-2; 9 positions match TRBD2. V trimming: 8 bases; J trimming: 7 bases; junction bases outside the gene matches: 3. This CDR3 comprises 12 residues. CDR1 is WSHSY, CDR2 SAAADI, per germline.

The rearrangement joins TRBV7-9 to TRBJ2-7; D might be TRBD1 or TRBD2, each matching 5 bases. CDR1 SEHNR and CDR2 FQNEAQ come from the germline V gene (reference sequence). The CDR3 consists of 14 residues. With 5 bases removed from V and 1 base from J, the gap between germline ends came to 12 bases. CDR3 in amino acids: CASSPRDQSYEQYF. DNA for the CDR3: TGTGCCAGCAGCCCCCGGGACCAATCCTACGAGCAGTACTTC.

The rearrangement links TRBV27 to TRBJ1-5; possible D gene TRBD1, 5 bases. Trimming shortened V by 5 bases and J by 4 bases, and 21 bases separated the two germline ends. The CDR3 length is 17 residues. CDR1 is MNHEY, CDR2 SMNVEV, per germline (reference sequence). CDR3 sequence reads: CASSPLANKGENQPQHF. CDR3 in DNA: TGTGCCAGCAGTCCCTTAGCGAACAAAGGGGAAAATCAGCCCCAGCATTTT.

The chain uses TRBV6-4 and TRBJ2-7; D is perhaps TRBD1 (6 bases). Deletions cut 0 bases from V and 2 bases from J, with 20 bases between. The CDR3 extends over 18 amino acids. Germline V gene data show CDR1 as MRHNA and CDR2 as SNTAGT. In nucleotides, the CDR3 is TGTGCCAGCAGTGACTCGACTTTCGGTGGCAGGGGCCCCTACGAGCAGTACTTC. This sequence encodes CASSDSTFGGRGPYEQYF.

The CDR3 DNA sequence: TGCGCCAGCACGGAGACAGATGCTATCCTCTATAATTCACCCCTCCACTTT. Protein product: CASTETDAILYNSPLHF. The chain recombines TRBV4-1 with TRBJ1-6, with D possibly matching TRBD1 (5 bases). The V gene's germline CDR1 is MGHRA and CDR2 YSYEKL. Deletions cut 7 bases from V and 3 bases from J, with 19 bases between. CDR3 length equals 17 residues.

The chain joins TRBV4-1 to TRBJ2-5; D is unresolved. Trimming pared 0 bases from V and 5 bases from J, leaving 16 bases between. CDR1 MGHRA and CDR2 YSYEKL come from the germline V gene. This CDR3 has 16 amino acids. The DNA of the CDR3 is TGCGCCAGCAGCCAAGAACCGGGCCCCCCTGGGGAGACCCAGTACTTC. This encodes CASSQEPGPPGETQYF.

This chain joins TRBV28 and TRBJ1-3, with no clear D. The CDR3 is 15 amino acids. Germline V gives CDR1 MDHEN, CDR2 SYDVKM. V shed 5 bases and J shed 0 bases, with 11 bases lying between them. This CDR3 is CASSGIQSSGNTIYF. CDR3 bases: TGTGCCAGCAGTGGGATTCAAAGCTCTGGAAACACCATATATTTT.

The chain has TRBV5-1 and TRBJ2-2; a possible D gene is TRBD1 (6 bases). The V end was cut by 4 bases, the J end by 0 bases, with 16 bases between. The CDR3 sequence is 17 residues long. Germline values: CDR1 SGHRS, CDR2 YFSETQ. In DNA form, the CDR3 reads TGCGCCAGCAGCCCACGGGTAGGGACACCGAACACCGGGGAGCTGTTTTTT. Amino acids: CASSPRVGTPNTGELFF. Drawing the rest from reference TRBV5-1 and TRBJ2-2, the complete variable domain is KAGVTQTPRYLIKTRGQQVTLSCSPISGHRSVSWYQQTPGQGLQFLFEYFSETQRNKGNFPGRFSGRQFSNSRSEMNVSTLELGDSALYLCASSPRVGTPNTGELFFGEGSRLTVL.

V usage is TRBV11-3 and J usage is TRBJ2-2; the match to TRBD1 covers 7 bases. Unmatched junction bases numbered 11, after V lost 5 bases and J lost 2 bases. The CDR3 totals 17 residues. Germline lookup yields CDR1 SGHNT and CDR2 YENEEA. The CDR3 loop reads CASSAETGTANTGELFF. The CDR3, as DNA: TGTGCCAGCAGCGCTGAAACCGGGACAGCAAACACCGGGGAGCTGTTTTTT.

For the CDR3, the DNA is TGTGCCAGCAGTTACTATTGGGGGTATGGCTACACCTTC. Protein: CASSYYWGYGYTF. This chain links TRBV6-5 with TRBJ1-2; D perhaps matches TRBD1 (5 bases). The germline V gene encodes CDR1 MNHEY and CDR2 SVGAGI. Trimming stripped 1 base from V and 5 bases from J, with 8 bases between. This CDR3 contains 13 residues.

The CDR3 sequence: CASRGGVGHTEAFF. CDR3 nucleotides: TGTGCCAGCAGGGGAGGGGTTGGTCACACTGAAGCTTTCTTT. The chain couples TRBV28 to TRBJ1-1, with a possible D match to TRBD1 (5 bases). Germline loops: CDR1 MDHEN, CDR2 SYDVKM. CDR3 length: 14 residues. The V end lost 6 bases, the J end lost 3 bases, and 14 bases lay between the germline ends.

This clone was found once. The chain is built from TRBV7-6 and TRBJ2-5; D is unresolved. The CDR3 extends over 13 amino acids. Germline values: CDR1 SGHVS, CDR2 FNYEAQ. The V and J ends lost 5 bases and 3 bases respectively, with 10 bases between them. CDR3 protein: CASSARLKETQYF. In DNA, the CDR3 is TGTGCCAGCAGCGCACGGCTAAAAGAGACCCAGTACTTC.

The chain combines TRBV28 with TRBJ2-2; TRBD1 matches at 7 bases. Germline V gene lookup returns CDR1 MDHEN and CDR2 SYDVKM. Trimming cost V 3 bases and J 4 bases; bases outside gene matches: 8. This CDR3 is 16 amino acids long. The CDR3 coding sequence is TGTGCCAGCAGTTTTGAGACAGGGAGTCGCACCGGGGAGCTGTTTTTT. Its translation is CASSFETGSRTGELFF.

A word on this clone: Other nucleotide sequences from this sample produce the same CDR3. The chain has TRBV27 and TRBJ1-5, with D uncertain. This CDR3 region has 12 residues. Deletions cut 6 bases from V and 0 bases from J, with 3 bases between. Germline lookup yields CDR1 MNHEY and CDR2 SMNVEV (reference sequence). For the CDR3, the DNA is TGTGCCAGCAGCCATAGCAATCAGCCCCAGCATTTT. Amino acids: CASSHSNQPQHF.

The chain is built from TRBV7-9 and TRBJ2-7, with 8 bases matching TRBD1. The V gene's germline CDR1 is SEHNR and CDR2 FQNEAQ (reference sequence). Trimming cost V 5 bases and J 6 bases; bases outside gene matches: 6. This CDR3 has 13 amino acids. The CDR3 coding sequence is TGTGCCAGCAGCAGTAGGACAGGGCCCGAGCAGTACTTC. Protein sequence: CASSSRTGPEQYF.

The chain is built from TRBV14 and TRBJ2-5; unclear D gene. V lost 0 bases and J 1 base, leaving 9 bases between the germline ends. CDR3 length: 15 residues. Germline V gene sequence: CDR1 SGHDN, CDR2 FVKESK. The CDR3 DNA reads TGTGCCAGCAGCCAAGAGGGCACCCTCCAAGAGACCCAGTACTTC. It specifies CASSQEGTLQETQYF.

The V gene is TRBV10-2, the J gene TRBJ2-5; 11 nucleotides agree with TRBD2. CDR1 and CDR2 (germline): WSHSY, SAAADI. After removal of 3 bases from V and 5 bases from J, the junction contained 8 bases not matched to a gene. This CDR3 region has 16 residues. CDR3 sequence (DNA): TGCGCCAGCAGTGAACTAGCGGGAGTGGGGGAGGAGACCCAGTACTTC. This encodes CASSELAGVGEETQYF.

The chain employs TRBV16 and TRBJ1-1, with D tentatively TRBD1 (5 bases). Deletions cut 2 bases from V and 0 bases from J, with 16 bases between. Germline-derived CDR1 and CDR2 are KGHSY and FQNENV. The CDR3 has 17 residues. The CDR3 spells CASSQPTPTGVNTEAFF. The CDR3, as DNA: TGTGCCAGCAGCCAACCGACTCCCACAGGAGTGAACACTGAAGCTTTCTTT. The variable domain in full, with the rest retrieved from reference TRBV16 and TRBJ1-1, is GEEVAQTPKHLVRGEGQKAKLYCAPIKGHSYVFWYQQVLKNEFKFLISFQNENVFDETGMPKERFSAKCLPNSPCSLEIQATKLEDSAVYFCASSQPTPTGVNTEAFFGQGTRLTVV.

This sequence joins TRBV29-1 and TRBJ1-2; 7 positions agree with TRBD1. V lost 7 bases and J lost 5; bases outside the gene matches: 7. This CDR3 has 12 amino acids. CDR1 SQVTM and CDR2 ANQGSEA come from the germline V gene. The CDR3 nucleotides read TGCAGCGCCGAGGCGGACAGGTATGGCTACACCTTC. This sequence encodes CSAEADRYGYTF. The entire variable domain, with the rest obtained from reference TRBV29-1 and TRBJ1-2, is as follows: SAVISQKPSRDICQRGTSLTIQCQVDSQVTMMFWYRQQPGQSLTLIATANQGSEATYESGFVIDKFPISRPNLTFSTLTVSNMSPEDSSIYLCSAEADRYGYTFGSGTRLTVV.

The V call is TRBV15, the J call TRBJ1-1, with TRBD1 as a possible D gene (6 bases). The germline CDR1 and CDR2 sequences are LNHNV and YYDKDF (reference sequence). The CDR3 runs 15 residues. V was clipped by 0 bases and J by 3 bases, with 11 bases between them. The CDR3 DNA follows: TGTGCCACCAGCAGAGAGGGGGGCAGTTACACTGAAGCTTTCTTT. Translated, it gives CATSREGGSYTEAFF.

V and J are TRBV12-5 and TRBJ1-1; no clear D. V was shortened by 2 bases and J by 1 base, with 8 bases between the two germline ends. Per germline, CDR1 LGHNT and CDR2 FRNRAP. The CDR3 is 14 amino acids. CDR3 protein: CASGLTEKNTEAFF. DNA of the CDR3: TGTGCTAGTGGTTTGACCGAAAAGAACACTGAAGCTTTCTTT.

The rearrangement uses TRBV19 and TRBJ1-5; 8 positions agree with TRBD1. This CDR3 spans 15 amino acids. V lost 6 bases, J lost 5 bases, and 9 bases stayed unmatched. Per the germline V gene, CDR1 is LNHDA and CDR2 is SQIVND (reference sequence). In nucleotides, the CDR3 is TGTGCCAGTAGAAACGGACAGGGAAGGGATCAGCCCCAGCATTTT. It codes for CASRNGQGRDQPQHF.

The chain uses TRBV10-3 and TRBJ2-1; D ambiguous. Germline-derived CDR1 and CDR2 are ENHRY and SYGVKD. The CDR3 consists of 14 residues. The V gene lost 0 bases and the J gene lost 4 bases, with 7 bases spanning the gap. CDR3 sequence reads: CAISESSLYNEQFF. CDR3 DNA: TGTGCCATCAGTGAGTCTTCTCTATACAATGAGCAGTTCTTC.

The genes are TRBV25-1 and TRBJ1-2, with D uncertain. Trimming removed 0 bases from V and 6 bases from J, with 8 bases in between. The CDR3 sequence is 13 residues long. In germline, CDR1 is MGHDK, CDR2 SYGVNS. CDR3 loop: CASSEYISDGYTF. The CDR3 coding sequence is TGTGCCAGCAGTGAATATATCTCGGATGGCTACACCTTC.

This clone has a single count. CDR3: CASSMAVAEQFF. CDR3 in DNA: TGTGCCAGTAGTATGGCTGTTGCTGAGCAGTTCTTC. The chain couples TRBV19 to TRBJ2-1; no definite D call. Looked up from germline, CDR1 is LNHDA and CDR2 is SQIVND (reference sequence). The CDR3 is 12 residues long. V lost 3 bases and J 9 bases, leaving 9 bases between the germline ends.

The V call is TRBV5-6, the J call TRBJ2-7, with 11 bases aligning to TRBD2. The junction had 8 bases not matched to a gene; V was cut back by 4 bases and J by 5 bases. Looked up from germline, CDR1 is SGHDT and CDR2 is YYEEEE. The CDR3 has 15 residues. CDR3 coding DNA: TGTGCCAGCAGCGATCAACTAGCGGGAGAACACGAGCAGTACTTC. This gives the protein CASSDQLAGEHEQYF.